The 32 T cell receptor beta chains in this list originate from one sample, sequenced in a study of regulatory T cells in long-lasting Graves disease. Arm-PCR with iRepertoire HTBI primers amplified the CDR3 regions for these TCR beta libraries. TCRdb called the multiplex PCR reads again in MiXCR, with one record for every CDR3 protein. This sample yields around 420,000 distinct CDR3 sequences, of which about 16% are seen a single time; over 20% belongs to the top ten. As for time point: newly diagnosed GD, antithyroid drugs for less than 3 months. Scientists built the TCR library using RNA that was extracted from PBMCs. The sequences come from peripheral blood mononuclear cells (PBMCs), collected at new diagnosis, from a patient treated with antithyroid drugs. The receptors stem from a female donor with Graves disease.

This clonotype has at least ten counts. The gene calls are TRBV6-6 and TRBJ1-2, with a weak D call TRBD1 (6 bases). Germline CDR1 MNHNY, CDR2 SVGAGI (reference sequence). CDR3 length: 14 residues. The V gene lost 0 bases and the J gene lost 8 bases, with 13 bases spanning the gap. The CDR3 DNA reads TGTGCCAGCAGTTACTCGGAACACAGGGACGGCTACACCTTC. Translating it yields CASSYSEHRDGYTF.

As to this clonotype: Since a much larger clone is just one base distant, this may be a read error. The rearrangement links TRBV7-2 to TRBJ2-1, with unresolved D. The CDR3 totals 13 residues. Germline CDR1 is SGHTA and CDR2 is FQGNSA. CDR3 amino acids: CACSVESNNEQFF. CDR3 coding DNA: TGTGCCTGCAGTGTCGAGAGTAACAATGAGCAGTTCTTC.

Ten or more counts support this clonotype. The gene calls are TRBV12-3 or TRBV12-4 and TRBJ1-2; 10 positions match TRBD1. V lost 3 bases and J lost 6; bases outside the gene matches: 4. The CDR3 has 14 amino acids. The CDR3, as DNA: TGTGCCAGCAGTTTTTTAGGGACAGGGGATGGCTACACCTTC. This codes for CASSFLGTGDGYTF.

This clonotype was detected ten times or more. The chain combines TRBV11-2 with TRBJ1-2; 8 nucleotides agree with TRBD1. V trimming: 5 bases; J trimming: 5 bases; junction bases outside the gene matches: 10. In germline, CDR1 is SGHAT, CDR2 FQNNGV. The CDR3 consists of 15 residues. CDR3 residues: CASSKEGTGSYGYTF. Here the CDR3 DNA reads TGTGCCAGCAGCAAAGAAGGGACAGGATCGTATGGCTACACCTTC.

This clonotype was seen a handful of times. The CDR3 protein is CASSPTSGRTDTQYF. CDR3 in DNA: TGTGCCAGCTCACCGACTAGCGGGAGGACAGATACGCAGTATTTT. The chain is built from TRBV18 and TRBJ2-3; 13 positions match TRBD2. The CDR3 has 15 residues. J was trimmed by 3 bases and V by 3 bases; bases with no gene match: 0. Germline CDR1 is KGHSH and CDR2 is LQKENI.

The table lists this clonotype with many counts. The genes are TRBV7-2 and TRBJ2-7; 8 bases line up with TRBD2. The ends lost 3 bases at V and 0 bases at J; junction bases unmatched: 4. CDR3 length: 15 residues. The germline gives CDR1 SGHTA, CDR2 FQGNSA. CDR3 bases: TGTGCCAGCAGCTTGATAGCGGGGAGCTCCTACGAGCAGTACTTC. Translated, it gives CASSLIAGSSYEQYF.

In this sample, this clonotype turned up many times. This CDR3 reads CASSPTGTGPYEQYF. For the CDR3, the DNA is TGCGCCAGCAGCCCGACCGGGACAGGACCCTACGAGCAGTACTTC. V and J are TRBV5-1 and TRBJ2-7; TRBD1 matches 8 bases. CDR1 is SGHRS and CDR2 is YFSETQ in the germline V gene. There are 15 residues in the CDR3. Unmatched junction bases numbered 8, after V lost 4 bases and J lost 2 bases.

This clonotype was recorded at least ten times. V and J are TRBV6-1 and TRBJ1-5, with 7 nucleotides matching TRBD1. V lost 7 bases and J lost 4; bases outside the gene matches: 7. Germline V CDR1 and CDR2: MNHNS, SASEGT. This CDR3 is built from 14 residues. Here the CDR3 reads CASTNRGWNQPQHF. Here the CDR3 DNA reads TGTGCCAGCACCAACAGGGGTTGGAATCAGCCCCAGCATTTT.

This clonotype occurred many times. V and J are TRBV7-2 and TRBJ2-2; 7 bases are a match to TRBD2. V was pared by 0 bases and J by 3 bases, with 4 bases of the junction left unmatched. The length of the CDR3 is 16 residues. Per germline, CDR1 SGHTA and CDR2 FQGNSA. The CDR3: CASSLASSGYTGELFF. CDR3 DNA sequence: TGTGCCAGCAGCTTAGCTTCTAGCGGTTACACCGGGGAGCTGTTTTTT.

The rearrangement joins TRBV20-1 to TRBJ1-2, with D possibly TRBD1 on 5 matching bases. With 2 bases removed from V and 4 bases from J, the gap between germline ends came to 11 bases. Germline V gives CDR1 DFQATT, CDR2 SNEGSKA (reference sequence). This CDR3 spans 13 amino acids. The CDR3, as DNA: TGCAGTGCTAGATCGGGGGGAACCTATGGCTACACCTTC. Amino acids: CSARSGGTYGYTF.

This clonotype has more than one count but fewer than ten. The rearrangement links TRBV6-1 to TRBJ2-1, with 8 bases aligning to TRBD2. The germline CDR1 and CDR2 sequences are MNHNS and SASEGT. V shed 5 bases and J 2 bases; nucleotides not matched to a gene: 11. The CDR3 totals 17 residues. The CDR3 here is CASSHPEREITYNEQFF. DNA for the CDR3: TGTGCCAGCAGTCACCCCGAGCGGGAGATTACCTACAATGAGCAGTTCTTC.

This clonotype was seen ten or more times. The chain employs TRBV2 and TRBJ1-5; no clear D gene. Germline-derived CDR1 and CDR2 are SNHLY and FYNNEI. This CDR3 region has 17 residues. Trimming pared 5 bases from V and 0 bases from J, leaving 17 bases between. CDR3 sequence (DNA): TGTGCCAGCAGTTACCTCTCCGGGATAGATAGCAATCAGCCCCAGCATTTT. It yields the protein CASSYLSGIDSNQPQHF.

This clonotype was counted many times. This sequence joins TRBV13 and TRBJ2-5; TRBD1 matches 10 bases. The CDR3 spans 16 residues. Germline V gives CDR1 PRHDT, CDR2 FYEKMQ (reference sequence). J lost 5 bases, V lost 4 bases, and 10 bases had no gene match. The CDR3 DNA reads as TGTGCCAGCAGCTCGATACAGACAGGGGGCTTCGAGACCCAGTACTTC. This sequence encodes CASSSIQTGGFETQYF.

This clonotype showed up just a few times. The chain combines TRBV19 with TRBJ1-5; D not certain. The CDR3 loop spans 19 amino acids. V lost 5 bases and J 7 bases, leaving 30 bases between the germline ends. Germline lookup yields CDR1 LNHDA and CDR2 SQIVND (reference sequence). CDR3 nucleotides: TGTGCCAGTAGTTTGCTGCGTTCTTGGTTTCCCGGTCCATTACAGCCCCAGCATTTT. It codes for CASSLLRSWFPGPLQPQHF.

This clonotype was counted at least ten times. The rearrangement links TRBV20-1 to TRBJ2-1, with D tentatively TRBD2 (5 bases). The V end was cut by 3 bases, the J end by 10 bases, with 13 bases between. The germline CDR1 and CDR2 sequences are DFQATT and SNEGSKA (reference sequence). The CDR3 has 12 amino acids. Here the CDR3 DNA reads TGCAGTGCTAGCCCCTCCTCGGGGGAGCAGTTCTTC. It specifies CSASPSSGEQFF.

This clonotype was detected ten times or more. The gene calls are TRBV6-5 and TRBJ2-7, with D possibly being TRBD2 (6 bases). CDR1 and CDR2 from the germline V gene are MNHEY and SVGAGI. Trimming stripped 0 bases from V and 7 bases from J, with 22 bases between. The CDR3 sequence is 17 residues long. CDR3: CASSYSPFRSLANEQYF. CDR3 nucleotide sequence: TGTGCCAGCAGTTACTCGCCCTTTAGGAGCCTAGCGAATGAGCAGTACTTC.

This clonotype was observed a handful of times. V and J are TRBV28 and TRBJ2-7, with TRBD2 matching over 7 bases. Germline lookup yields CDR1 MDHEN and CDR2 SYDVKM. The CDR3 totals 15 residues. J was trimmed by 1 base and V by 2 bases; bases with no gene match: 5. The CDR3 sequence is CASSLGGTKSYEQYF. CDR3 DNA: TGTGCCAGCAGTTTAGGCGGGACTAAGTCCTACGAGCAGTACTTC. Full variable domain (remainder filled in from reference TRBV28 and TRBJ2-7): DVKVTQSSRYLVKRTGEKVFLECVQDMDHENMFWYRQDPGLGLRLIYFSYDVKMKEKGDIPEGYSVSREKKERFSLILESASTNQTSMYLCASSLGGTKSYEQYFGPGTRLTVT.

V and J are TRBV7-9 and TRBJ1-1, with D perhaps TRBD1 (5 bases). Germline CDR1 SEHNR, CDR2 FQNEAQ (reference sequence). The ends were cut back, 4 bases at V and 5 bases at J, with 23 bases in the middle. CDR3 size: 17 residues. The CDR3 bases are TGTGCCAGCAGCTCGCCCCTCCCGGCAGGGAGCGGAACTGAAGCTTTCTTT. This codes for CASSSPLPAGSGTEAFF.

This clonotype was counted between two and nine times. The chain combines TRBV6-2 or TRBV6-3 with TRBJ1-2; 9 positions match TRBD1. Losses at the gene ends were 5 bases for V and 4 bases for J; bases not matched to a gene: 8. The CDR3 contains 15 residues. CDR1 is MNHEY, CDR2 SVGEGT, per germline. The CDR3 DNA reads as TGTGCCAGCAGTGGAGGACAGGGGAGAAGCTATGGCTACACCTTC. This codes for CASSGGQGRSYGYTF.

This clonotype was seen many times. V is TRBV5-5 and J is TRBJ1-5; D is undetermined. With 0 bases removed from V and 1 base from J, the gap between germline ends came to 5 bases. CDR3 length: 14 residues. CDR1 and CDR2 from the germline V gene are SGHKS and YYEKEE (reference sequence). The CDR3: CASSLEQSNQPQHF. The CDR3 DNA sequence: TGTGCCAGCAGCTTGGAACAAAGCAATCAGCCCCAGCATTTT. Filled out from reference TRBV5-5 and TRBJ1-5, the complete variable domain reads DAGVTQSPTHLIKTRGQQVTLRCSPISGHKSVSWYQQVLGQGPQFIFQYYEKEERGRGNFPDRFSARQFPNYSSELNVNALLLGDSALYLCASSLEQSNQPQHFGDGTRLSIL.

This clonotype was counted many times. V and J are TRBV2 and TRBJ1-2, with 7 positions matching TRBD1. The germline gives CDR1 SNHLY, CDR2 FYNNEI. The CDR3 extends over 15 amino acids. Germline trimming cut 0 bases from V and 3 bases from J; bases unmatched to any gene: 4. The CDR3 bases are TGTGCCAGCAGTGAAGCGGAGACAGGGTACTATGGCTACACCTTC. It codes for CASSEAETGYYGYTF.

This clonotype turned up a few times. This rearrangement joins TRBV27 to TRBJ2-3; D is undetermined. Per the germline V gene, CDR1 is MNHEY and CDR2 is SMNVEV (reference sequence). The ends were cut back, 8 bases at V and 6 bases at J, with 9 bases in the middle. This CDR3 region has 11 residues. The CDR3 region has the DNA TGTGCCAGCCTATTTGGGGATACGCAGTATTTT. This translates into CASLFGDTQYF.

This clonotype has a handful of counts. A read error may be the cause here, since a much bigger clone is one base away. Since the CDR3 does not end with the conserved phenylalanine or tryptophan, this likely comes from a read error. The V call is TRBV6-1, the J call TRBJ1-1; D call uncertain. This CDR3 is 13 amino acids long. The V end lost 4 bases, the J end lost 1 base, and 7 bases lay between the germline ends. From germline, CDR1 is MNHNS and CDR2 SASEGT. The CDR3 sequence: CASSVSQNTEAFS. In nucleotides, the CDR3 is TGTGCCAGCAGTGTCTCACAGAACACTGAAGCTTTCTCT.

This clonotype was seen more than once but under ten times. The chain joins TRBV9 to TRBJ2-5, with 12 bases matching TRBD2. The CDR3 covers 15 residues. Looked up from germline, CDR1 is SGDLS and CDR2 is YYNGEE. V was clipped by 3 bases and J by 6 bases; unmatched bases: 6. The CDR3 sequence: CASSDGLAGTKTQYF. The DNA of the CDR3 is TGTGCCAGCAGCGACGGACTAGCGGGGACGAAGACCCAGTACTTC.

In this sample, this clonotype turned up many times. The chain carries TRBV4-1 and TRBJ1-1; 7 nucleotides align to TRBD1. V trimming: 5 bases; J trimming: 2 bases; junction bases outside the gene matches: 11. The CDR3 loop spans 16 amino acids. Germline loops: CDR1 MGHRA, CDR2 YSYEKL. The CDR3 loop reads CASSSRSGTANTEAFF. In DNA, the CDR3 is TGCGCCAGCAGCTCCCGATCCGGGACAGCAAACACTGAAGCTTTCTTT.

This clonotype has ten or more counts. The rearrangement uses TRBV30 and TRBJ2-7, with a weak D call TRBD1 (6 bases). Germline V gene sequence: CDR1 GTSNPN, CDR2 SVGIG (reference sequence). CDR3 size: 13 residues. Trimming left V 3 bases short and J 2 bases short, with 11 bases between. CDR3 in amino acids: CAWSRDNTYEQYF. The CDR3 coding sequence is TGTGCCTGGAGCCGGGACAATACCTACGAGCAGTACTTC.

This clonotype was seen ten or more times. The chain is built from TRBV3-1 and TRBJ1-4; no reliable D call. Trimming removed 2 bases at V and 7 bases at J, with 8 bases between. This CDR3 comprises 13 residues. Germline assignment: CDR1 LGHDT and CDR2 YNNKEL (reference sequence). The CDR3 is CASSQRTFEKLFF. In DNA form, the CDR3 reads TGTGCCAGCAGCCAACGGACTTTTGAAAAACTGTTTTTT.

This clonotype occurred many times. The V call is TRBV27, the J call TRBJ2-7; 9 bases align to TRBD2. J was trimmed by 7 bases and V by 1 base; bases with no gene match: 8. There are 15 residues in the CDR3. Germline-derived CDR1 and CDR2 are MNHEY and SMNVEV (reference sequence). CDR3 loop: CASSLWSSGEGEQYF. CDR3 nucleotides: TGTGCCAGCAGTTTATGGTCTAGCGGGGAGGGTGAGCAGTACTTC.

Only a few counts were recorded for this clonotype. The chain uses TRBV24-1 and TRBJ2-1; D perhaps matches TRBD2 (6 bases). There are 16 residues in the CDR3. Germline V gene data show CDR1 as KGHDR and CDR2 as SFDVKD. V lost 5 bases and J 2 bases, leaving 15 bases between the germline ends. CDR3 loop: CATSGRGGLTYNEQFF. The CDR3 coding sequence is TGTGCCACCAGTGGACGGGGAGGTCTAACCTACAATGAGCAGTTCTTC.

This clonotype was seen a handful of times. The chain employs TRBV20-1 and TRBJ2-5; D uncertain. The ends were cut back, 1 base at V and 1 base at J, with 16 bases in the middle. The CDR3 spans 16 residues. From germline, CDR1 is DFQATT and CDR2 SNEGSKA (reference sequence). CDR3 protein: CSARAYREVTQETQYF. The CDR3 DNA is TGCAGTGCTAGAGCGTACCGTGAGGTTACCCAAGAGACCCAGTACTTC.

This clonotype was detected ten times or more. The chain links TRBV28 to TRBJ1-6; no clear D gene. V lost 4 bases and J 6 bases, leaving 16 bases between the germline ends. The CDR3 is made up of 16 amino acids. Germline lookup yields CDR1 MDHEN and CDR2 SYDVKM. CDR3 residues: CASSSLKELPNSPLHF. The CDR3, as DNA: TGTGCCAGCAGTTCGCTAAAGGAATTACCTAATTCACCCCTCCACTTT.

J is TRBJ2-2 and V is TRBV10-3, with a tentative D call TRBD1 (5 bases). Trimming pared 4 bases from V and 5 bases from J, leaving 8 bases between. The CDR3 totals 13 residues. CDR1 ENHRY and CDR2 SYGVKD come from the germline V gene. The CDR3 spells CAISVRGTGELFF. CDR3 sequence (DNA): TGTGCCATCAGTGTAAGGGGAACCGGGGAGCTGTTTTTT.